The present T cell receptor (beta chain) was sequenced within a study of Graves' ophthalmopathy and Graves' hyperthyroidism listed by TCRdb under 2018. Broadly, across the study: Stable hyperthyroidism was defined as no progression to ophthalmopathy within 18 months of follow-up. The study used signatures of the TCR beta repertoire to tell Graves' ophthalmopathy apart from Graves' hyperthyroidism and to predict which patients would progress to ophthalmopathy. In total, some 140 blood samples were TCR-sequenced: 40 to 45 ophthalmopathy, some 75 hyperthyroidism and some 17 hyperthyroidism-to-ophthalmopathy patients. A discovery set of 90 to 100 patients (more than 40 ophthalmopathy, 57 stable hyperthyroidism) was enrolled to explore V-J signatures distinguishing ophthalmopathy from hyperthyroidism. The independent validation cohort included approximately 19 hyperthyroidism patients plus 17 patients who later progressed from hyperthyroidism to ophthalmopathy. In more than five hyperthyroidism patients, T-cell repertoires of thyroid tissue and blood were compared. After sampling, hyperthyroidism patients received methimazole starting at 30 mg daily, and ophthalmopathy patients received high-dose intravenous methylprednisolone.

Patients with hyperthyroidism were aged 18 to 65 years, had been newly diagnosed, and had a disease duration of less than 2 months. Patients were excluded if they had other autoimmune diseases, uncontrolled infections, pregnancy or lactation. Clinical symptoms, serum thyroxine, TRAb, thyroid ultrasound and orbital computed tomography formed the basis of the diagnosis. Total RNA was extracted using Trizol reagent, and RNA quality was checked on an Agilent 2100 Bioanalyzer. A note on this clonotype: The antigen it binds to is not known. Qualities for individual bases were not recorded, and no much larger clone is one base off.

Here is what the overall study found, with its caveats: The 13-signature model separated ophthalmopathy from stable hyperthyroidism with 85% to 90% sensitivity and 81.08% specificity in cross-validation, and 80%/75% in the test set. Most of the expanded thyroid clonotypes with a frequency above 0.001 were also detected in blood, and it was suggested that the thyroid immune response may be reflected by blood repertoires. In validation, the model predicted ophthalmopathy progression with about 70% sensitivity and 72.22% specificity; fewer than 15 predicted patients were CT-confirmed with GO in a median of approximately 6.5 months. Sample size was not statistically predetermined, and group allocation was not concealed from the investigators.

Reading from cysteine to phenylalanine, the CDR3 counts 17 amino acids. The retained sequence is limited to the CDR3, 51 bases, with the frame set at the first base. Per the germline V gene (reference sequence), LGHDT is the CDR1 and YNNKEL is the CDR2. V is cut by 0 bases and J by 0 bases, and the space between the germline ends is 15 bases. For repertoire sequencing, the TCR beta CDR3 regions were amplified from RNA transcripts. The first round was an RT-PCR using HTBI primers with the Qiagen OneStep RT-PCR kit, and this first round was followed by a second-round multiplex PCR, then size selection and purification. The libraries underwent paired-end sequencing with 100 bp reads on an Illumina HiSeq2000. The authors' analysis ran thus. SOAPnuke was used to process the reads, removing any read that contained adapters or uncalled bases, had a mean Phred below 15, or lacked an exact match to the constant primer or identifier. COPE v1.2.5 was used to merge high-quality paired reads. Each unique nucleotide sequence was treated as a clonotype, and MiTCR v1.1 was used to align the clonotypes to the IMGT TRB V, D and J references. Only V-J combinations with frequency above 0.0001 were analysed, covering about 99% of repertoires. For each V-J combination, a TCR clonal expansion and chaos score was defined as the ratio of F50 clonal expansion to chaos observed in the TCRdist matrix. Welch's t-statistics and random forest were used to reduce features to more than ten V-J combinations, which were fed into a naive Bayes classifier. Thyroid-blood repertoire similarity was quantified with the Morisita-Horn index. TCRdb trimmed the raw reads at Q25, called clones with MiXCR and kept productive beta chains. Every entry covers one CDR3 protein and lists the most common genes and DNA from its rows. The V and J calls and clone size come from TCRdb's table, not from the authors' own analysis. For this sample there are 500,000 to 600,000 distinct CDR3 sequences; less than 40% appear just once. The top ten clonotypes cover about 4.6% of the sample.

The rearranged segments are TRBV3-1 and TRBJ2-7; confidence is insufficient to name the D gene. The specimen sequenced was peripheral blood or thyroid tissue (not recorded which). This TCR was recovered from an adult man with Graves' hyperthyroidism. In nucleotide form, the sequence is TGTGCCAGCAGCCAAGATGTGACTGACTGGGCCTCCTACGAGCAGTACTTC. Its translation reads: CASSQDVTDWASYEQYF.